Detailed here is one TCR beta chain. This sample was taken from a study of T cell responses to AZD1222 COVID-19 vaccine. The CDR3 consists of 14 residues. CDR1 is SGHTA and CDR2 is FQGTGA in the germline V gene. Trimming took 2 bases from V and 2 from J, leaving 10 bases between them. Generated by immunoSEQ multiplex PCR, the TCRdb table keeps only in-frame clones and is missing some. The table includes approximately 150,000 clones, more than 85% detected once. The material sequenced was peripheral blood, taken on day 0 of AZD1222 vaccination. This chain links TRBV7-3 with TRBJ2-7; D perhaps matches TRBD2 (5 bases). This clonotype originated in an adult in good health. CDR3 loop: CASSLGAEPYEQYF. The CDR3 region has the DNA TGTGCCAGCAGCTTAGGAGCGGAGCCCTACGAGCAGTACTTC.